This T cell receptor (beta chain) was documented in a study of shared clonotypes between healthy human individuals. Across the study: Each donor's CD8 memory used one plate, CD8 naive two, each CD4 subset three.

Germline CDR1 LNHDA, CDR2 SQIVND (reference sequence). This CDR3 spans 14 amino acids. V trimming: 3 bases; J trimming: 2 bases; junction bases outside the gene matches: 1. Naive CD8 populations comprised CD45RO-negative cells positively selected for CCR7, excluding terminally differentiated effector memory CD45RA+ cells. Study-level points and caveats: Despite large depth, sorted-subset datasets appeared incompletely sequenced.

Worth noting for this clone: Its target is unknown.

Profiling relied on immunoSEQ multiplex PCR, and the TCRdb table lists in-frame clones only, not all of them. The sample gives hundreds of thousands of clones, approximately 92% of which show up once; about 25% is in the top ten. This clonotype originated in a man aged 25-45 years in good health. The chain has TRBV19 and TRBJ2-7; 10 bases agree with TRBD1. The sequenced sample consisted of naive CD8+ T cells sorted from blood. CDR3 protein: CASSMTGGTYEQYF. The CDR3 region has the DNA TGTGCCAGTAGTATGACAGGGGGCACCTACGAGCAGTACTTC.